The text below deals with one T cell receptor beta chain. The source of the sample is a study of blood T cell repertoires in COVID-19. Study summary: Sites across the United States, Italy and Spain contributed samples from acute and convalescent COVID-19. From T cells, B-cell-depleted T cells, or PBMCs came the material, which was cDNA or gDNA.

Germline lookup yields CDR1 MNHEY and CDR2 SVGAGI. V lost 6 bases to trimming and J lost 4 bases; unmatched junction nucleotides: 5. The length of the CDR3 is 14 residues. Original methodology: By means of reference gene primer amplification, nucleated cell counts were estimated. The data were produced by immunoSEQ multiplex PCR, yet TCRdb's version contains in-frame clones alone and is incomplete. V and J calls and clone size follow that table, whereas D and trimming were derived from the DNA. This repertoire shows more than 250,000 clones, around 90% found once; its top ten account for about 6.8%. The chain links TRBV6-5 to TRBJ2-1, with TRBD1 matching 8 bases. The sequencing sample was made of peripheral blood. The receptor comes from a man aged 18 to 30 who had recovered from COVID-19. CDR3 coding DNA: TGTGCCAGCAGCCGGACAGGGATATACAATGAGCAGTTCTTC. It encodes CASSRTGIYNEQFF.